One and the same sample provided the 27 T cell receptor beta chains below, sequenced in a study of cytomegalovirus exposure and HLA in healthy donors. In the PCR, 60 Vbeta and 13 Jbeta primers were used. Libraries were prepared by immunoSEQ multiplex PCR; TCRdb keeps only in-frame clonotypes and omits some of them. This table holds 110,000 or so clones, under 85% found once. Material: PBMCs. All receptors come from a woman between 35 and 50 years old in good health and CMV-seropositive.

This sequence joins TRBV19 and TRBJ2-2, with D possibly being TRBD1 (6 bases). Trimming took 6 bases from V and 1 from J, leaving 12 bases between them. The CDR3 extends over 15 amino acids. Germline values: CDR1 LNHDA, CDR2 SQIVND (reference sequence). The CDR3 region has the DNA TGTGCCAGTAGGACCGGGACATGGAACACCGGGGAGCTGTTTTTT. It translates to CASRTGTWNTGELFF. Filled out from reference TRBV19 and TRBJ2-2, the complete variable domain reads DGGITQSPKYLFRKEGQNVTLSCEQNLNHDAMYWYRQDPGQGLRLIYYSQIVNDFQKGDIAEGYSVSREKKESFPLTVTSAQKNPTAFYLCASRTGTWNTGELFFGEGSRLTVL.

The chain couples TRBV4-2 to TRBJ2-1; TRBD2 is a possible D gene (6 bases). CDR3 size: 15 residues. Trimming took 2 bases from V and 1 from J, leaving 9 bases between them. Germline values: CDR1 LGHNA, CDR2 YNFKEQ. CDR3 amino acids: CASSQQSGSYNEQFF. Here the CDR3 DNA reads TGTGCCAGCAGCCAACAAAGCGGGTCCTACAATGAGCAGTTCTTC.

This chain uses TRBV6-1 with TRBJ1-1; the D is unclear. The CDR3 has 16 residues. Looked up from germline, CDR1 is MNHNS and CDR2 is SASEGT. V lost 1 base and J lost 2, with 14 bases in between. CDR3 sequence reads: CASSEGPETPNTEAFF. DNA for the CDR3: TGTGCCAGCAGTGAAGGGCCGGAGACCCCAAACACTGAAGCTTTCTTT.

The J gene is TRBJ2-6, the V gene TRBV19; TRBD1 agrees at 9 bases. The CDR3 loop spans 19 amino acids. Germline V gene data show CDR1 as LNHDA and CDR2 as SQIVND (reference sequence). V lost 4 bases to trimming and J lost 0 bases; unmatched junction nucleotides: 10. As DNA, the CDR3 is TGTGCCAGTAGTACCGATACAGGGGGCTCCCGCTCTGGGGCCAACGTCCTGACTTTC. Translation gives CASSTDTGGSRSGANVLTF. Filled out from reference TRBV19 and TRBJ2-6, the complete variable domain reads DGGITQSPKYLFRKEGQNVTLSCEQNLNHDAMYWYRQDPGQGLRLIYYSQIVNDFQKGDIAEGYSVSREKKESFPLTVTSAQKNPTAFYLCASSTDTGGSRSGANVLTFGAGSRLTVL.

This clone was detected once. This sequence joins TRBV15 and TRBJ1-5; TRBD1 might be the D (6 bases). Trimming stripped 1 base from V and 4 bases from J, with 11 bases between. Germline CDR1 reads LNHNV; CDR2 reads YYDKDF (reference sequence). The CDR3 consists of 15 residues. The CDR3 DNA reads TGTGCCACCAGCAGAGTCGACAGGTGGAATCAGCCCCAGCATTTT. Residues: CATSRVDRWNQPQHF.

The chain employs TRBV5-4 and TRBJ2-3, with 8 bases lining up with TRBD2. J gave up 5 bases and V 3 bases, and 5 bases lay outside the gene matches. The CDR3 is 14 amino acids. Germline CDR1 reads SGHNT; CDR2 reads YYREEE (reference sequence). The CDR3 bases are TGTGCCAGCAGCTCAGGACTAGCTTTAGATACGCAGTATTTT. Protein: CASSSGLALDTQYF.

This chain links TRBV7-9 with TRBJ1-2; 7 bases are a match to TRBD1. Looked up from germline, CDR1 is SEHNR and CDR2 is FQNEAQ (reference sequence). V lost 3 bases and J lost 5; bases outside the gene matches: 9. The CDR3 extends over 15 amino acids. CDR3 sequence: CASSFGDRSQYGYTF. The CDR3 coding sequence is TGTGCCAGCAGCTTCGGGGACAGAAGCCAGTATGGCTACACCTTC. Full variable domain (missing parts from reference TRBV7-9 and TRBJ1-2): DTGVSQNPRHKITKRGQNVTFRCDPISEHNRLYWYRQTLGQGPEFLTYFQNEAQLEKSRLLSDRFSAERPKGSFSTLEIQRTEQGDSAMYLCASSFGDRSQYGYTFGSGTRLTVV.

This clone has more than one count but fewer than ten. The V gene is TRBV18, the J gene TRBJ2-5; D is uncertain. CDR1 KGHSH and CDR2 LQKENI come from the germline V gene. The ends were cut back, 0 bases at V and 4 bases at J, with 6 bases in the middle. The CDR3 extends over 13 amino acids. The CDR3 DNA reads TGTGCCAGCTCACCACCCGTTATAGAGACCCAGTACTTC. Protein product: CASSPPVIETQYF.

The genes are TRBV5-1 and TRBJ2-7, with 11 bases lining up with TRBD2. After removal of 4 bases from V and 2 bases from J, the junction contained 5 bases not matched to a gene. Germline V CDR1 and CDR2: SGHRS, YFSETQ. This CDR3 region has 15 residues. In DNA form, the CDR3 reads TGCGCCAGCAGCCCCGGGACTAGCGGACCCTACGAGCAGTACTTC. Encoded protein: CASSPGTSGPYEQYF.

The count of this clone is one. This chain connects TRBV10-1 to TRBJ1-2, with D maybe TRBD1 (6 bases). CDR3 size: 13 residues. The V end lost 2 bases, the J end lost 7 bases, and 11 bases lay between the germline ends. Germline V gene sequence: CDR1 WNHNN, CDR2 SYGVQD (reference sequence). CDR3 sequence: CASSEEQGTGYTF. The DNA of the CDR3 is TGCGCCAGCAGTGAGGAACAGGGCACTGGCTACACCTTC.

This clone is a singleton in its sample. J is TRBJ2-7 and V is TRBV10-2; 7 bases are shared with TRBD1. V was pared by 2 bases and J by 2 bases, with 6 bases of the junction left unmatched. Germline V gene lookup returns CDR1 WSHSY and CDR2 SAAADI. The CDR3 has 15 residues. CDR3 sequence: CASSERSGTAYEQYF. The CDR3 DNA follows: TGCGCCAGCAGTGAGCGTTCCGGGACAGCCTACGAGCAGTACTTC.

This rearrangement joins TRBV28 to TRBJ2-3; 8 nucleotides agree with TRBD2. Germline CDR1 is MDHEN and CDR2 is SYDVKM. The trim removed 6 bases at V and 4 bases at J, leaving 3 bases unmatched. This CDR3 is 13 amino acids long. This chain's CDR3 is CASRTSGADTQYF. In nucleotides, the CDR3 is TGTGCCAGCAGAACTAGCGGTGCAGATACGCAGTATTTT.

This clone was recorded once. The rearrangement uses TRBV5-1 and TRBJ2-5; 14 positions agree with TRBD2. The germline V gene encodes CDR1 SGHRS and CDR2 YFSETQ. J was trimmed by 5 bases and V by 1 base; bases with no gene match: 1. This CDR3 has 15 amino acids. CDR3 nucleotide sequence: TGCGCCAGCAGCTTGAGGACTAGCGGGAGGGAGACCCAGTACTTC. This translates into CASSLRTSGRETQYF.

The rearrangement joins TRBV19 to TRBJ2-4; D call uncertain. Germline assignment: CDR1 LNHDA and CDR2 SQIVND (reference sequence). Trimming removed 3 bases from V and 4 bases from J, with 10 bases in between. This CDR3 is 14 amino acids long. Written as DNA, the CDR3 is TGTGCCAGTAGTATTGGGCAGCCTAAAAACATTCAGTACTTC. As protein: CASSIGQPKNIQYF.

The DNA for the CDR3 is TGCGCGACGACTGCCGGGACTAGTGTCGAGCAGTACTTC. This encodes CATTAGTSVEQYF. The chain uses TRBV10-2 and TRBJ2-7, with 8 bases identical to TRBD2. CDR1 and CDR2 (germline): WSHSY, SAAADI. CDR3 size: 13 residues.

Concerning this clone itself: At one end the junction does not follow the germline gene, possibly because of a read error. Within the sample, other DNA sequences also encode this same CDR3. The rearrangement links TRBV7-9 to TRBJ2-2; 7 bases fit TRBD2. Per germline, CDR1 SEHNR and CDR2 FQNEAQ (reference sequence). This CDR3 contains 15 residues. CDR3 nucleotides: TGTGCCAGCAGCTTATTGACCGGGACTACTTGGGAGCTGTTCTTT. Translation: CASSLLTGTTWELFF.

This clone was seen a single time. The rearrangement joins TRBV28 to TRBJ2-5, with 8 bases identical to TRBD2. CDR3 length equals 15 residues. V lost 3 bases, J lost 2 bases, and 5 bases stayed unmatched. The germline gives CDR1 MDHEN, CDR2 SYDVKM. CDR3 DNA sequence: TGTGCCAGCAGTTTGGCCAGCGGGGGTCAAGAGACCCAGTACTTC. This gives the protein CASSLASGGQETQYF. The full variable domain, with the rest looked up from reference TRBV28 and TRBJ2-5, is DVKVTQSSRYLVKRTGEKVFLECVQDMDHENMFWYRQDPGLGLRLIYFSYDVKMKEKGDIPEGYSVSREKKERFSLILESASTNQTSMYLCASSLASGGQETQYFGPGTRLLVL.

The chain has TRBV30 and TRBJ1-1, with 8 bases identical to TRBD1. CDR1 is GTSNPN, CDR2 SVGIG, per germline (reference sequence). This CDR3 has 14 residues. Trimming removed 4 bases from V and 5 bases from J; junction bases left unmatched: 9. CDR3 sequence (DNA): TGTGCCTGGACCCCGGGACAGGCCCAAACTGAAGCTTTCTTT. It codes for CAWTPGQAQTEAFF. Based on the CDR3 plus reference TRBV30 and TRBJ1-1, the full variable domain is SQTIHQWPATLVQPVGSPLSLECTVEGTSNPNLYWYRQAAGRGLQLLFYSVGIGQISSEVPQNLSASRPQDRQFILSSKKLLLSDSGFYLCAWTPGQAQTEAFFGQGTRLTVV.

This chain connects TRBV5-1 to TRBJ2-3, with D tentatively TRBD2 (6 bases). The germline V gene encodes CDR1 SGHRS and CDR2 YFSETQ. With 4 bases removed from V and 2 bases from J, the gap between germline ends came to 14 bases. CDR3 size: 15 residues. Written as DNA, the CDR3 is TGCGCCAGCAGCCCGGGAGTATGGGCCACAGATACGCAGTATTTT. Translating it yields CASSPGVWATDTQYF. The full variable domain, with the rest looked up from reference TRBV5-1 and TRBJ2-3, is KAGVTQTPRYLIKTRGQQVTLSCSPISGHRSVSWYQQTPGQGLQFLFEYFSETQRNKGNFPGRFSGRQFSNSRSEMNVSTLELGDSALYLCASSPGVWATDTQYFGPGTRLTVL.

The chain is built from TRBV10-3 and TRBJ2-7, with D perhaps TRBD2 (6 bases). Germline V gene lookup returns CDR1 ENHRY and CDR2 SYGVKD. V gave up 5 bases and J gave up 0 bases, with 11 bases separating them. The CDR3 totals 14 residues. The DNA for the CDR3 is TGTGCCATCAGTTGGGACGGGAGCTCCTACGAGCAGTACTTC. Protein sequence: CAISWDGSSYEQYF.

The V call is TRBV6-1, the J call TRBJ2-7, with TRBD1 as a possible D gene (6 bases). The V end lost 9 bases, the J end lost 2 bases, and 14 bases lay between the germline ends. The germline CDR1 and CDR2 sequences are MNHNS and SASEGT. CDR3 size: 13 residues. The CDR3, as DNA: TGTGCCAGTAGCCGGGACAAACCCTACGAGCAGTACTTC. As protein: CASSRDKPYEQYF.

V is TRBV2 and J is TRBJ2-7; 14 bases line up with TRBD2. V dropped 4 bases and J dropped 0; count of bases not matched to a gene: 11. This CDR3 is 19 amino acids long. Germline CDR1 is SNHLY and CDR2 is FYNNEI. The CDR3 here is CASSAYGLAGGPPSYEQYF. The CDR3 DNA follows: TGTGCCAGCAGTGCGTACGGACTAGCGGGGGGACCCCCCTCCTACGAGCAGTACTTC. The whole variable domain, remainder taken from reference TRBV2 and TRBJ2-7, is EPEVTQTPSHQVTQMGQEVILRCVPISNHLYFYWYRQILGQKVEFLVSFYNNEISEKSEIFDDQFSVERPDGSNFTLKIRSTKLEDSAMYFCASSAYGLAGGPPSYEQYFGPGTRLTVT.

The rearrangement joins TRBV7-9 to TRBJ2-3; 9 nucleotides agree with TRBD2. CDR3 size: 13 residues. Per the germline V gene, CDR1 is SEHNR and CDR2 is FQNEAQ (reference sequence). Losses at the gene ends were 2 bases for V and 9 bases for J; bases not matched to a gene: 3. CDR3 DNA sequence: TGTGCCAGCAGCTTAAAGCGGGAGGTAACGCAGTATTTT. This codes for CASSLKREVTQYF.

This clone was observed once. The chain joins TRBV4-2 to TRBJ2-3; 10 nucleotides line up with TRBD2. Germline CDR1 and CDR2: LGHNA and YNFKEQ. The V and J ends lost 3 bases and 2 bases, in that order; junction bases with no gene match: 8. The CDR3 runs 17 residues. The CDR3 coding sequence is TGTGCCAGCAGCCAGGTGGGGACTAGCGAAATCACAGATACGCAGTATTTT. Translating it yields CASSQVGTSEITDTQYF.

This clone has a handful of counts. The chain employs TRBV6-5 and TRBJ2-2, with D possibly TRBD1 on 5 matching bases. V lost 7 bases and J lost 1, with 13 bases in between. CDR3 length: 15 residues. Germline-derived CDR1 and CDR2 are MNHEY and SVGAGI. As DNA, the CDR3 is TGTGCCAGCACCCTGACAGTAGTGAACACCGGGGAGCTGTTTTTT. As protein: CASTLTVVNTGELFF.

For this clone: A junction end diverges from the germline sequence, so it may reflect a read error. V usage is TRBV28 and J usage is TRBJ1-1; tentatively, D is TRBD1 (5 bases). CDR1 is MDHEN, CDR2 SYDVKM, per germline. The length of the CDR3 is 13 residues. The CDR3 region has the DNA TGTGCCAGCAGTTTAGGACCCAGGGCCCTTCATTATTTT. This codes for CASSLGPRALHYF.

Note on this clone: This same CDR3 is encoded by further DNA sequences in the sample. The gene calls are TRBV13 and TRBJ2-7; D perhaps matches TRBD1 (5 bases). Germline-derived CDR1 and CDR2 are PRHDT and FYEKMQ (reference sequence). The CDR3 contains 12 residues. Trimming took 2 bases from V and 7 from J, leaving 9 bases between them. CDR3 loop: CASSLRGGEQYF. CDR3 sequence (DNA): TGTGCCAGCAGCTTAAGGGGTGGAGAGCAGTACTTC.